Below are 26 T cell receptor beta chains sequenced from a single sample in a study of blood T cell repertoires in COVID-19. Data came from immunoSEQ multiplex PCR; TCRdb stores just in-frame clones and leaves some out. The table records about 240,000 clones, about 90% of them present only once. Specimen: peripheral blood. All receptors derive from a man aged 55 to 70 with acute or convalescent COVID-19.

The gene calls are TRBV11-3 and TRBJ2-2; D is uncertain. The V end was cut by 11 bases, the J end by 2 bases, with 9 bases between. This CDR3 has 12 residues. Germline-derived CDR1 and CDR2 are SGHNT and YENEEA. The CDR3 loop reads CAVWANTGELFF. The DNA for the CDR3 is TGTGCCGTATGGGCAAACACCGGGGAGCTGTTTTTT.

The rearrangement links TRBV19 to TRBJ1-5; D call uncertain. CDR3 length equals 13 residues. V was trimmed by 2 bases and J by 6 bases, leaving 8 bases between them. From germline, CDR1 is LNHDA and CDR2 SQIVND (reference sequence). CDR3 in amino acids: CASSIQVPQPQHF. CDR3 DNA: TGTGCCAGTAGTATACAGGTACCTCAGCCCCAGCATTTT.

The V and J genes are TRBV24-1 and TRBJ2-3, with D hard to call. The CDR3 has 14 amino acids. Germline V gene data show CDR1 as KGHDR and CDR2 as SFDVKD. Trimming removed 3 bases from V and 9 bases from J, with 15 bases in between. In nucleotides, the CDR3 is TGTGCCACCAGTGATCAACCATCCAAGCCGACGCAGTATTTT. It specifies CATSDQPSKPTQYF.

This chain links TRBV11-2 with TRBJ2-1; no firm D call. This CDR3 has 15 amino acids. Trimming shortened V by 5 bases and J by 5 bases, and 16 bases separated the two germline ends. Germline CDR1 reads SGHAT; CDR2 reads FQNNGV. CDR3 in DNA: TGTGCCAGCAGCCCCAAAAGGAGAAGCAACAATGAGCAGTTCTTC. Translating it yields CASSPKRRSNNEQFF.

V is TRBV6-5 and J is TRBJ1-6; D uncertain. The CDR3 is made up of 13 amino acids. Germline CDR1 is MNHEY and CDR2 is SVGAGI. Trimming took 4 bases from V and 7 from J, leaving 8 bases between them. CDR3 region: CASSLGENSPLHF. In DNA, the CDR3 is TGTGCCAGCAGTTTAGGAGAAAATTCACCCCTCCACTTT.

CDR3 coding DNA: TGTGCCAGCAGCTCGAGGGCGGATGGCACAGATACGCAGTATTTT. As protein: CASSSRADGTDTQYF. This rearrangement joins TRBV7-3 to TRBJ2-3, with D maybe TRBD2 (5 bases). From germline, CDR1 is SGHTA and CDR2 FQGTGA. Trimming left V 4 bases short and J 1 base short, with 12 bases between. CDR3 length: 15 residues.

The chain uses TRBV24-1 and TRBJ2-5; TRBD2 agrees at 13 bases. The V gene end was trimmed by 4 bases and the J gene end by 5 bases; junction bases not matched to a gene: 6. Germline-derived CDR1 and CDR2 are KGHDR and SFDVKD. This CDR3 is built from 16 residues. The CDR3 DNA is TGTGCCACCAGTGACCATGGGACTAGCGGGAAGGAGACCCAGTACTTC. This encodes CATSDHGTSGKETQYF.

This sequence joins TRBV2 and TRBJ1-2; TRBD1 is a possible D gene (5 bases). The CDR3 length is 12 residues. CDR1 SNHLY and CDR2 FYNNEI come from the germline V gene. V lost 3 bases, J lost 8 bases, and 10 bases lay in between. This CDR3 is CASSDREGGYTF. In DNA, the CDR3 is TGTGCCAGCAGTGACAGGGAGGGCGGCTACACCTTC.

This clone was seen more than once but under ten times. The chain couples TRBV6-5 to TRBJ2-1; TRBD2 matches 10 bases. Germline-derived CDR1 and CDR2 are MNHEY and SVGAGI. The CDR3 consists of 14 residues. The ends lost 4 bases at V and 10 bases at J; junction bases unmatched: 7. Here the CDR3 reads CASSSSGRVFEQFF. As DNA, the CDR3 is TGTGCCAGCAGTTCCAGCGGGAGGGTCTTCGAGCAGTTCTTC.

This clone showed up many times. The chain uses TRBV11-2 and TRBJ2-7, with 7 bases that match TRBD2. Per the germline V gene, CDR1 is SGHAT and CDR2 is FQNNGV. The CDR3 has 15 amino acids. V lost 3 bases to trimming and J lost 5 bases; unmatched junction nucleotides: 10. CDR3 region: CASSLTSWVLDEQYF. The CDR3 region has the DNA TGTGCCAGCAGCTTGACTAGCTGGGTTTTAGACGAGCAGTACTTC. Combining the CDR3 with reference TRBV11-2 and TRBJ2-7 gives the whole variable domain EAGVAQSPRYKIIEKRQSVAFWCNPISGHATLYWYQQILGQGPKLLIQFQNNGVVDDSQLPKDRFSAERLKGVDSTLKIQPAKLEDSAVYLCASSLTSWVLDEQYFGPGTRLTVT.

The J gene is TRBJ1-1, the V gene TRBV5-5; 7 nucleotides agree with TRBD1. Germline CDR1 reads SGHKS; CDR2 reads YYEKEE (reference sequence). The V and J ends lost 2 bases and 1 base, in that order; junction bases with no gene match: 5. This CDR3 spans 15 amino acids. In DNA, the CDR3 is TGTGCCAGCAGCTTCATACAGGGGTGGAACACTGAAGCTTTCTTT. Its protein product is CASSFIQGWNTEAFF.

This clone was counted between two and nine times. This chain connects TRBV4-2 to TRBJ1-2, with D unclear. CDR3 length: 14 residues. CDR1 and CDR2 from the germline V gene are LGHNA and YNFKEQ. Deletions cut 0 bases from V and 8 bases from J, with 13 bases between. Written as DNA, the CDR3 is TGTGCCAGCAGCCAAGATACCACGCCCCGGGGCTACACCTTC. Translating gives CASSQDTTPRGYTF.

V is TRBV30 and J is TRBJ2-1, with D possibly being TRBD1 (5 bases). The germline gives CDR1 GTSNPN, CDR2 SVGIG (reference sequence). The CDR3 runs 13 residues. Trimming pared 7 bases from V and 0 bases from J, leaving 10 bases between. For the CDR3, the DNA is TGTGCCTCAGGGTCCCTCTCCTACAATGAGCAGTTCTTC. Translating gives CASGSLSYNEQFF.

This rearrangement joins TRBV24-1 to TRBJ2-7; 11 bases agree with TRBD1. J gave up 4 bases and V 3 bases, and 10 bases lay outside the gene matches. Germline values: CDR1 KGHDR, CDR2 SFDVKD. This CDR3 comprises 17 residues. In DNA form, the CDR3 reads TGTGCCACCAGTGATACCCCCGTCGGGACAGGGGGTTACGAGCAGTACTTC. This codes for CATSDTPVGTGGYEQYF.

The chain joins TRBV3-1 (or the pseudogene TRBV3-2) to TRBJ2-5; D possibly corresponds to TRBD2 (5 bases). The CDR3 is made up of 15 amino acids. V was trimmed by 1 base and J by 5 bases, leaving 14 bases between them. Germline-derived CDR1 and CDR2 are LGHDT and YNNKEL (reference sequence). CDR3 coding DNA: TGTGCCAGCAGCCAAGTGGTGGGAGCGCGGGAGACCCAGTACTTC. Translating it yields CASSQVVGARETQYF.

V usage is TRBV6-2 or TRBV6-3 and J usage is TRBJ1-1; D possibly corresponds to TRBD1 (6 bases). Germline CDR1 and CDR2: MNHEY and SVGEGT. The CDR3 has 14 residues. V was clipped by 5 bases and J by 1 base, with 11 bases between them. CDR3 sequence reads: CASSEARGNTEAFF. In DNA, the CDR3 is TGTGCCAGCAGTGAGGCCAGGGGGAACACTGAAGCTTTCTTT.

This chain links TRBV5-1 with TRBJ2-7; 11 bases agree with TRBD2. Germline trimming cut 3 bases from V and 2 bases from J; bases unmatched to any gene: 4. CDR3 length equals 15 residues. The V gene's germline CDR1 is SGHRS and CDR2 YFSETQ. The CDR3 DNA reads TGCGCCAGCAGCTGGACTAGCGGGTCAACCTACGAGCAGTACTTC. This gives the protein CASSWTSGSTYEQYF.

This chain links TRBV12-3 or TRBV12-4 with TRBJ2-2; D not resolved. There are 13 residues in the CDR3. V shed 3 bases and J shed 4 bases, with 6 bases lying between them. The CDR3: CASSLVSTGELFF. The DNA for the CDR3 is TGTGCCAGCAGTTTGGTCAGCACCGGGGAGCTGTTTTTT.

V and J are TRBV28 and TRBJ1-4, with TRBD1 matching over 7 bases. CDR3 length: 15 amino acids. V trimming: 5 bases; J trimming: 3 bases; junction bases outside the gene matches: 6. CDR1 and CDR2 (germline): MDHEN, SYDVKM. CDR3 nucleotides: TGTGCCAGCAGTCCACCGGGACAGCCTAATGAAAAACTGTTTTTT. This translates into CASSPPGQPNEKLFF.

The V call is TRBV28, the J call TRBJ1-4; the match to TRBD1 covers 8 bases. The CDR3 has 15 residues. With V trimmed by 2 bases and J by 4 bases, 3 bases remained unmatched. Germline V gene lookup returns CDR1 MDHEN and CDR2 SYDVKM. CDR3 loop: CASSLTGGFNEKLFF. CDR3 sequence (DNA): TGTGCCAGCAGTTTAACAGGGGGTTTTAATGAAAAACTGTTTTTT.

The chain joins TRBV19 to TRBJ2-1, with TRBD1 matching over 7 bases. The germline V gene has CDR1 LNHDA and CDR2 SQIVND (reference sequence). This CDR3 region has 16 residues. Losses at the gene ends were 7 bases for V and 9 bases for J; bases not matched to a gene: 18. The CDR3 reads CASTPREGAPSGEQFF. The CDR3 region has the DNA TGTGCCAGTACCCCAAGAGAGGGGGCGCCGTCCGGTGAGCAGTTCTTC.

The chain links TRBV11-2 to TRBJ2-3, with 8 bases aligning to TRBD1. Germline V gene sequence: CDR1 SGHAT, CDR2 FQNNGV. The CDR3 contains 16 residues. V shed 5 bases, J shed 7 bases, and the junction held 14 bases outside the gene matches. The CDR3 spells CASSITPGTGTNTQYF. For the CDR3, the DNA is TGTGCCAGCAGCATCACCCCGGGGACAGGCACGAATACGCAGTATTTT.

The chain carries TRBV7-6 and TRBJ1-1, with unresolved D. Deletions cut 3 bases from V and 0 bases from J, with 2 bases between. This CDR3 is 12 amino acids long. From germline, CDR1 is SGHVS and CDR2 FNYEAQ. The CDR3 DNA follows: TGTGCCAGCAGCTTTATGAACACTGAAGCTTTCTTT. Amino acid sequence: CASSFMNTEAFF. The full variable domain, completed using reference TRBV7-6 and TRBJ1-1, is GAGVSQSPRYKVTKRGQDVALRCDPISGHVSLYWYRQALGQGPEFLTYFNYEAQQDKSGLPNDRFSAERPEGSISTLTIQRTEQRDSAMYRCASSFMNTEAFFGQGTRLTVV.

The chain joins TRBV6-5 to TRBJ2-5; 8 nucleotides align to TRBD2. With V trimmed by 7 bases and J by 14 bases, 18 bases remained unmatched. This CDR3 spans 14 amino acids. The germline V gene has CDR1 MNHEY and CDR2 SVGAGI. In nucleotides, the CDR3 is TGTGCCAGCACCATACAAGGGAATAGCGGGATAACATACTTC. Its protein product is CASTIQGNSGITYF.

In DNA, the CDR3 is TGTGCCAGCAGCCAAGATGTAGGGACAGGGGTGTACAATGAGCAGTTCTTC. Protein: CASSQDVGTGVYNEQFF. The chain carries TRBV4-2 and TRBJ2-1; 10 nucleotides agree with TRBD1. This CDR3 comprises 17 residues. V was clipped by 0 bases and J by 4 bases; unmatched bases: 6. Germline CDR1 is LGHNA and CDR2 is YNFKEQ.

This clone came up a few times. The V and J genes are TRBV5-1 and TRBJ1-1; the D is unclear. CDR1 and CDR2 from the germline V gene are SGHRS and YFSETQ. The CDR3 has 15 amino acids. Trimming took off 2 bases at V and 2 bases at J, with 13 bases between the two ends. CDR3 bases: TGCGCCAGCAGCTTCTATGAGTCGGGAAACACTGAAGCTTTCTTT. It codes for CASSFYESGNTEAFF.